These 27 T cell receptor beta chains were sequenced from one sample in a study of CD8+ T cells in alopecia areata. Reverse transcription of extracted RNA yielded cDNA, which provided the sequencing template. Measured with immunoSEQ multiplex PCR; TCRdb has only the in-frame clones, and not every one. The sample has about 290,000 clones, 55% to 75% seen once. Described treatment: oral pan-JAK inhibitor, 5-10 mg twice daily. The input for sequencing was CD4+ T cells sorted from blood, taken at week 24, from a patient treated with tofacitinib. These receptors came from a human donor with alopecia areata.

This CDR3 reads CASSLGGPETQYF. DNA for the CDR3: TGTGCCAGCAGTTTAGGGGGCCCAGAGACCCAGTACTTC. The J gene is TRBJ2-5, the V gene TRBV28; possible D gene TRBD1, 6 bases. Trimming stripped 2 bases from V and 4 bases from J, with 8 bases between. CDR3 length equals 13 residues. In germline, CDR1 is MDHEN, CDR2 SYDVKM.

This clone was counted between two and nine times. DNA of the CDR3: TGTGCCAGCAGTTTTGGCAGAGATGAGCAGTTCTTC. Encoded protein: CASSFGRDEQFF. This chain joins TRBV27 and TRBJ2-1; D uncertain. CDR3 size: 12 residues. V was shortened by 3 bases and J by 8 bases, with 8 bases between the two germline ends. Per the germline V gene, CDR1 is MNHEY and CDR2 is SMNVEV (reference sequence).

Here the CDR3 reads CSVVGDGTEAFF. CDR3 DNA sequence: TGCAGCGTTGTGGGGGACGGAACTGAAGCTTTCTTT. The chain employs TRBV29-1 and TRBJ1-1; D may be TRBD1 (5 bases). The CDR3 runs to 12 residues. CDR1 and CDR2 (germline): SQVTM, ANQGSEA. V was trimmed by 4 bases and J by 5 bases, leaving 11 bases between them.

V is TRBV18 and J is TRBJ2-2, with D possibly matching TRBD2 (5 bases). CDR3 length: 17 amino acids. Germline V gene sequence: CDR1 KGHSH, CDR2 LQKENI. V shed 2 bases and J shed 1 base, with 14 bases lying between them. The DNA for the CDR3 is TGTGCCAGCTCACCAAGTCTCTGGACTGGGAACACCGGGGAGCTGTTTTTT. It codes for CASSPSLWTGNTGELFF.

This clone was found a few times. The same CDR3 can be traced to other DNA sequences in this sample. In DNA, the CDR3 is TGTGCCTGGAGCCCAGGACAGGGATATGGCTACACCTTC. Its translation is CAWSPGQGYGYTF. The chain links TRBV30 to TRBJ1-2, with 8 bases aligning to TRBD1. V was pared by 3 bases and J by 5 bases, with 5 bases of the junction left unmatched. The germline gives CDR1 GTSNPN, CDR2 SVGIG (reference sequence). There are 13 residues in the CDR3.

V and J are TRBV7-2 and TRBJ2-2; 8 bases match TRBD1. The CDR3 runs 16 residues. Germline assignment: CDR1 SGHTA and CDR2 FQGNSA. Losses at the gene ends were 4 bases for V and 0 bases for J; bases not matched to a gene: 4. The CDR3 region is CASSSRQGPNTGELFF. CDR3 nucleotides: TGTGCCAGCAGCTCTCGACAGGGGCCGAACACCGGGGAGCTGTTTTTT. The complete variable domain, with remaining parts taken from reference TRBV7-2 and TRBJ2-2, reads GAGVSQSPSNKVTEKGKDVELRCDPISGHTALYWYRQSLGQGLEFLIYFQGNSAPDKSGLPSDRFSAERTGGSVSTLTIQRTQQEDSAVYLCASSSRQGPNTGELFFGEGSRLTVL.

The CDR3 DNA sequence: TGCAGCCATCAAATGACATTGAGCACTGAAGCTTTCTTT. Its protein is CSHQMTLSTEAFF. The genes are TRBV29-1 and TRBJ1-1; D is unresolved. CDR1 SQVTM and CDR2 ANQGSEA come from the germline V gene. The CDR3 contains 13 residues. V lost 8 bases, J lost 4 bases, and 17 bases lay in between.

This clone was seen a few times. The rearrangement links TRBV28 to TRBJ2-5; no firm D call. V shed 2 bases and J shed 1 base, with 5 bases lying between them. The CDR3 length is 13 residues. The germline V gene has CDR1 MDHEN and CDR2 SYDVKM. As DNA, the CDR3 is TGTGCCAGCAGTTTAACAGCCCAAGAGACCCAGTACTTC. Protein product: CASSLTAQETQYF. The full variable domain, in which reference TRBV28 and TRBJ2-5 provide the parts outside the CDR3, is DVKVTQSSRYLVKRTGEKVFLECVQDMDHENMFWYRQDPGLGLRLIYFSYDVKMKEKGDIPEGYSVSREKKERFSLILESASTNQTSMYLCASSLTAQETQYFGPGTRLLVL.

This chain connects TRBV4-1 to TRBJ1-1; D is ambiguous. V lost 3 bases to trimming and J lost 0 bases, with 14 bases between them. CDR1 and CDR2 (germline): MGHRA, YSYEKL. This CDR3 contains 16 residues. In DNA, the CDR3 is TGCGCCAGCAGCCATCAGACGGAGACAATGAACACTGAAGCTTTCTTT. This codes for CASSHQTETMNTEAFF.

The rearrangement links TRBV2 to TRBJ2-2; 7 bases are shared with TRBD1. The CDR3 consists of 16 residues. CDR1 and CDR2 (germline): SNHLY, FYNNEI. Unmatched junction bases numbered 9, after V lost 5 bases and J lost 3 bases. The CDR3 nucleotides are TGTGCCAGCAGTCCTAGACAGGGTGTGGACACCGGGGAGCTGTTTTTT. Protein: CASSPRQGVDTGELFF.

The chain is built from TRBV28 and TRBJ2-1; TRBD1 aligns across 7 bases. The CDR3 covers 13 residues. The trim removed 3 bases at V and 7 bases at J, leaving 3 bases unmatched. CDR1 is MDHEN, CDR2 SYDVKM, per germline. As DNA, the CDR3 is TGTGCCAGCAGTTTGAACAGGGGAAATGAGCAGTTCTTC. Protein: CASSLNRGNEQFF.

The V call is TRBV4-1, the J call TRBJ2-1; TRBD2 matches at 15 bases. CDR1 is MGHRA, CDR2 YSYEKL, per germline. The CDR3 length is 16 residues. J gave up 5 bases and V 4 bases, and 3 bases lay outside the gene matches. DNA of the CDR3: TGCGCCAGCAGCCTAGGGACTAGCGGGGGGCACAATGAGCAGTTCTTC. Translation gives CASSLGTSGGHNEQFF.

The genes are TRBV2 and TRBJ2-2; 8 bases align to TRBD1. The CDR3 totals 16 residues. Germline loops: CDR1 SNHLY, CDR2 FYNNEI. V was pared by 6 bases and J by 6 bases, with 12 bases of the junction left unmatched. The CDR3: CASSDDRGPFSGELFF. As DNA, the CDR3 is TGTGCCAGCAGCGATGACAGGGGTCCTTTCTCCGGGGAGCTGTTTTTT.

This chain uses TRBV15 with TRBJ1-2; the D gene is possibly TRBD1 (5 bases). The CDR3 extends over 14 amino acids. CDR1 is LNHNV and CDR2 is YYDKDF in the germline V gene (reference sequence). Trimming left V 1 base short and J 8 bases short, with 14 bases between. CDR3 nucleotides: TGTGCCACCAGCAGAGCCGGCCAGGGAAAGGGCTACACCTTC. Amino acid sequence: CATSRAGQGKGYTF.

This chain joins TRBV29-1 and TRBJ1-1; D unresolved. The germline CDR1 and CDR2 sequences are SQVTM and ANQGSEA. The CDR3 loop spans 12 amino acids. Trimming pared 6 bases from V and 1 base from J, leaving 9 bases between. The CDR3 sequence is CSVWWENTEAFF. CDR3 coding DNA: TGCAGCGTATGGTGGGAGAACACTGAAGCTTTCTTT.

The chain links TRBV6-5 to TRBJ1-4; D not resolved. Germline V gives CDR1 MNHEY, CDR2 SVGAGI. This CDR3 region has 14 residues. V gave up 2 bases and J gave up 8 bases, with 12 bases separating them. This chain's CDR3 is CASSYAGWGEKLFF. The CDR3 DNA sequence: TGTGCCAGCAGTTACGCGGGGTGGGGAGAAAAACTGTTTTTT.

This clone has more than one count but fewer than ten. The CDR3 reads CAWSGPKRISGNTIYF. The DNA for the CDR3 is TGTGCCTGGAGTGGACCCAAACGAATCTCTGGAAACACCATATATTTT. The chain has TRBV30 and TRBJ1-3; D gene unclear. V was shortened by 1 base and J by 0 bases, with 13 bases between the two germline ends. This CDR3 region has 16 residues. Germline V CDR1 and CDR2: GTSNPN, SVGIG (reference sequence). Combining the CDR3 with reference TRBV30 and TRBJ1-3 gives the whole variable domain SQTIHQWPATLVQPVGSPLSLECTVEGTSNPNLYWYRQAAGRGLQLLFYSVGIGQISSEVPQNLSASRPQDRQFILSSKKLLLSDSGFYLCAWSGPKRISGNTIYFGEGSWLTVV.

CDR3 coding DNA: TGTGCCAGCAGCGTAGGTACAGGGACCAATCAGCCCCAGCATTTT. This sequence encodes CASSVGTGTNQPQHF. The rearrangement joins TRBV9 to TRBJ1-5; D might be TRBD1 (6 bases). The CDR3 extends over 15 amino acids. The germline CDR1 and CDR2 sequences are SGDLS and YYNGEE. Trimming cost V 0 bases and J 3 bases, with 10 bases left between them.

The rearrangement uses TRBV28 and TRBJ1-5; 8 nucleotides agree with TRBD1. The junction had 6 bases not matched to a gene; V was cut back by 6 bases and J by 5 bases. This CDR3 region has 14 residues. CDR1 and CDR2 (germline): MDHEN, SYDVKM. CDR3 region: CASSLTGEYQPQHF. The CDR3 coding sequence is TGTGCCAGCAGCCTGACAGGGGAGTATCAGCCCCAGCATTTT. Using reference TRBV28 and TRBJ1-5 for the parts outside the CDR3, the full variable domain is DVKVTQSSRYLVKRTGEKVFLECVQDMDHENMFWYRQDPGLGLRLIYFSYDVKMKEKGDIPEGYSVSREKKERFSLILESASTNQTSMYLCASSLTGEYQPQHFGDGTRLSIL.

This sequence joins TRBV2 and TRBJ2-7; D unclear. The V end lost 9 bases, the J end lost 1 base, and 10 bases lay between the germline ends. Germline CDR1 SNHLY, CDR2 FYNNEI. The CDR3 extends over 12 amino acids. The CDR3 DNA reads TGTGCCAGTCGCCGTCTTTCCTACGAGCAGTACTTC. This gives the protein CASRRLSYEQYF.

V is TRBV30 and J is TRBJ2-1; D may correspond to TRBD1 or TRBD2 (5 bases each). CDR3 length: 12 residues. The V end lost 4 bases, the J end lost 7 bases, and 11 bases lay between the germline ends. The V gene's germline CDR1 is GTSNPN and CDR2 SVGIG (reference sequence). The CDR3: CAWTEGFNEQFF. The CDR3 coding sequence is TGTGCCTGGACTGAGGGGTTTAATGAGCAGTTCTTC.

The chain carries TRBV28 and TRBJ2-5; 7 bases agree with TRBD1. The CDR3 runs 18 residues. Trimming cost V 7 bases and J 2 bases; bases outside gene matches: 19. Germline V CDR1 and CDR2: MDHEN, SYDVKM. CDR3 nucleotide sequence: TGTGCCAGCAAACGCCGAGGACAGGTCATCCGGGAACAAGAGACCCAGTACTTC. It specifies CASKRRGQVIREQETQYF.

This clone has more than one count but fewer than ten. This chain uses TRBV7-9 with TRBJ2-1; maybe TRBD2 (6 bases). The V and J ends lost 2 bases and 2 bases respectively, with 10 bases between them. This CDR3 contains 15 residues. Germline assignment: CDR1 SEHNR and CDR2 FQNEAQ (reference sequence). Written as DNA, the CDR3 is TGTGCCAGCAGCTTATATGGCGGGGCCTACAATGAGCAGTTCTTC. This codes for CASSLYGGAYNEQFF.

This clone was detected a few times. The V gene is TRBV2, the J gene TRBJ2-3; D is perhaps TRBD2 (5 bases). The germline V gene has CDR1 SNHLY and CDR2 FYNNEI. The CDR3 totals 14 residues. Trimming removed 6 bases at V and 1 base at J, with 11 bases between. The chain's CDR3 is CASSPPSRTDTQYF. The CDR3 bases are TGTGCCAGCAGCCCCCCTAGCCGCACAGATACGCAGTATTTT.

This CDR3 is CAWSVLRGSNQPQHF. In DNA, the CDR3 is TGTGCCTGGAGTGTCCTCAGGGGAAGCAATCAGCCCCAGCATTTT. The gene calls are TRBV30 and TRBJ1-5; tentatively, D is TRBD1 (6 bases). CDR1 GTSNPN and CDR2 SVGIG come from the germline V gene (reference sequence). Trimming left V 0 bases short and J 1 base short, with 10 bases between. The CDR3 covers 15 residues.

V gene TRBV7-2 combines with J gene TRBJ2-3, with a weak D call TRBD2 (5 bases). CDR1 is SGHTA and CDR2 is FQGNSA in the germline V gene. The CDR3 is 16 amino acids. The V gene lost 1 base and the J gene lost 2 bases, with 13 bases spanning the gap. CDR3 bases: TGTGCCAGCAGCTTAGGGGCCTACGGGATCACAGATACGCAGTATTTT. Its protein product is CASSLGAYGITDTQYF.

The genes are TRBV29-1 and TRBJ2-5; 12 bases line up with TRBD2. The V gene end was trimmed by 1 base and the J gene end by 3 bases; junction bases not matched to a gene: 6. The CDR3 covers 16 residues. Germline CDR1 SQVTM, CDR2 ANQGSEA. CDR3 sequence: CSVEGSASGGEETQYF. The CDR3, as DNA: TGCAGCGTTGAAGGTTCGGCTAGCGGGGGGGAAGAGACCCAGTACTTC. The full variable domain, with the rest looked up from reference TRBV29-1 and TRBJ2-5, is SAVISQKPSRDICQRGTSLTIQCQVDSQVTMMFWYRQQPGQSLTLIATANQGSEATYESGFVIDKFPISRPNLTFSTLTVSNMSPEDSSIYLCSVEGSASGGEETQYFGPGTRLLVL.